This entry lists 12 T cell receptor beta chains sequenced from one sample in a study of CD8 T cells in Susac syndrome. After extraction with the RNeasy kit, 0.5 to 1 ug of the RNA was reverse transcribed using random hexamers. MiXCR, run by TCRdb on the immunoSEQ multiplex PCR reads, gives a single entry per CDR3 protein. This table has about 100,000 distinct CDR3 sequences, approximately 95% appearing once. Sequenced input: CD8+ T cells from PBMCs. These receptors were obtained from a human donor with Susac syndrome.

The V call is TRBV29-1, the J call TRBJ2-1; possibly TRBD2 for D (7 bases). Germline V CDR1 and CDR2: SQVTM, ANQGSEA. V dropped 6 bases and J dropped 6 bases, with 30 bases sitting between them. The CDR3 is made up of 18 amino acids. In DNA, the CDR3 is TGCAGCGTCTGGGCGCGCAGACCACGGGACACGGGAGGCAATGAGCAGTTCTTC. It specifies CSVWARRPRDTGGNEQFF.

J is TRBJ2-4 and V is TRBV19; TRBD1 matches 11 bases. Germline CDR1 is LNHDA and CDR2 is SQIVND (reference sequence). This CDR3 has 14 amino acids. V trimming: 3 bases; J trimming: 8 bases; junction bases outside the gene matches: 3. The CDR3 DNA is TGTGCCAGTAGTATCGGGGACAGGGGGGACATTCAGTACTTC. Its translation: CASSIGDRGDIQYF.

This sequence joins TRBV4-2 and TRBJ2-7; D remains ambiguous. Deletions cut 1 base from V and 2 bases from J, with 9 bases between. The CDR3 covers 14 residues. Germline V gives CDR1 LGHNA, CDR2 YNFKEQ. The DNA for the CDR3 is TGTGCCAGCAGCCAAGTCGGCAGTGCCTACGAGCAGTACTTC. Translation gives CASSQVGSAYEQYF.

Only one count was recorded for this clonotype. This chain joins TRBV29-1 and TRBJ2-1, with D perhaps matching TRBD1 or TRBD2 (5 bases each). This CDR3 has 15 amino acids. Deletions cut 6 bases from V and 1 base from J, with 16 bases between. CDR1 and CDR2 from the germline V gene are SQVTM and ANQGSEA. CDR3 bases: TGCAGCGTATTACAGGTTACGGGGTCCTACAATGAGCAGTTCTTC. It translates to CSVLQVTGSYNEQFF.

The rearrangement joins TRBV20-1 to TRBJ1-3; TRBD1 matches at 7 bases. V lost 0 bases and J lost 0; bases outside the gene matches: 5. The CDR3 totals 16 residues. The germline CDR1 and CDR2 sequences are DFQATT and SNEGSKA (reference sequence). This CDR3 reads CSAREPGTASGNTIYF. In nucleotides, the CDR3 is TGCAGTGCTAGAGAGCCGGGGACAGCCTCTGGAAACACCATATATTTT.

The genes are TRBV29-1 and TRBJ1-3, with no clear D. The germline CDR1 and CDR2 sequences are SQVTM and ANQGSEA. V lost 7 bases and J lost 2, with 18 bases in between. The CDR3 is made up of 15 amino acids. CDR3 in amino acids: CSAEDREATGNTIYF. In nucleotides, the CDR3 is TGCAGCGCCGAGGACCGGGAGGCTACTGGAAACACCATATATTTT.

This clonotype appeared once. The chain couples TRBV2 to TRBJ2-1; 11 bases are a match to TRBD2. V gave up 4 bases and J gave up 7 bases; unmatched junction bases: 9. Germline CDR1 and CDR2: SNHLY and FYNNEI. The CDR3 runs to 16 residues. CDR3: CASSATALAGGNEQFF. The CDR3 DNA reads TGTGCCAGCAGTGCGACGGCGCTAGCGGGAGGTAATGAGCAGTTCTTC.

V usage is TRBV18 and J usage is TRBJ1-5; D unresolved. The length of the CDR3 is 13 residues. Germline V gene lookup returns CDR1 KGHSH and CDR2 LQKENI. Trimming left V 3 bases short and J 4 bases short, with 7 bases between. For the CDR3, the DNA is TGTGCCAGCTCACCCCATAAAAATCAGCCCCAGCATTTT. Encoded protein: CASSPHKNQPQHF.

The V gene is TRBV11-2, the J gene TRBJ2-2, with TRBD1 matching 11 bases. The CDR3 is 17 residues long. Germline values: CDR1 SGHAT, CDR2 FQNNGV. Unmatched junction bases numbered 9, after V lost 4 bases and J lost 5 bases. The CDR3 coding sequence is TGTGCCAGCAGCTCATCCGGGACAGGGGGTTTTACCGGGGAGCTGTTTTTT. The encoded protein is CASSSSGTGGFTGELFF. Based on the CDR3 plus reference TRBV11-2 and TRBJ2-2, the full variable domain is EAGVAQSPRYKIIEKRQSVAFWCNPISGHATLYWYQQILGQGPKLLIQFQNNGVVDDSQLPKDRFSAERLKGVDSTLKIQPAKLEDSAVYLCASSSSGTGGFTGELFFGEGSRLTVL.

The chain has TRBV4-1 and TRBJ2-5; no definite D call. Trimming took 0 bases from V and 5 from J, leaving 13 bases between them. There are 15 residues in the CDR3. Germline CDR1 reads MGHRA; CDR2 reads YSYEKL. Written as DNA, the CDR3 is TGCGCCAGCAGCCAAGATATAGGGTACTGGGAGACCCAGTACTTC. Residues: CASSQDIGYWETQYF.

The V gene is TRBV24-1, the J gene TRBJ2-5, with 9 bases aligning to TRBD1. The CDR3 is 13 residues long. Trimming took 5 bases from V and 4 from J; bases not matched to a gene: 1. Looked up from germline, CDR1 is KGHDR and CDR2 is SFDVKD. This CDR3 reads CATSGQGGETQYF. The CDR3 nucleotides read TGTGCCACCAGTGGACAGGGGGGAGAGACCCAGTACTTC.

CDR3 DNA: TGTGCCAGCAGCTCGCCGGGCTACGAGCAGTACTTC. Encoded protein: CASSSPGYEQYF. The chain couples TRBV12-3 or TRBV12-4 to TRBJ2-7; D is uncertain. V was shortened by 6 bases and J by 3 bases, with 9 bases between the two germline ends. This CDR3 spans 12 amino acids.